Each of the 7 T cell receptor beta chains below was sequenced from the same sample in a study of CD4 T cells in relation to SARS-CoV-2 and coronaviruses. Unexposed donor CD4+ T cells date from about 2011-2018, before the COVID-19 pandemic. Assay used: immunoSEQ multiplex PCR; TCRdb lists only in-frame clones, some missing. The profile shows 60,000 or so clones, 94% of them singletons. Source material: naive CD4+ T cells from PBMCs. Indicated subset: naive CD4+ T cells isolated by negative enrichment. All receptors come from a human donor in good health.

The chain couples TRBV18 to TRBJ2-2, with 7 nucleotides matching TRBD2. Germline V lookup: CDR1 KGHSH, CDR2 LQKENI. The V gene end was trimmed by 2 bases and the J gene end by 4 bases; junction bases not matched to a gene: 4. The length of the CDR3 is 15 residues. The CDR3 DNA is TGTGCCAGCTCACCAGGCGGGAGAGTCACCGGGGAGCTGTTTTTT. Protein product: CASSPGGRVTGELFF. The full variable domain, its missing parts supplied by reference TRBV18 and TRBJ2-2, is NAGVMQNPRHLVRRRGQEARLRCSPMKGHSHVYWYRQLPEEGLKFMVYLQKENIIDESGMPKERFSAEFPKEGPSILRIQQVVRGDSAAYFCASSPGGRVTGELFFGEGSRLTVL.

V gene TRBV28 combines with J gene TRBJ2-7, with D unclear. CDR1 and CDR2 from the germline V gene are MDHEN and SYDVKM. This CDR3 spans 12 amino acids. Trimming stripped 2 bases from V and 3 bases from J, with 5 bases between. CDR3 nucleotide sequence: TGTGCCAGCAGTTTAGCGAGCTACGAGCAGTACTTC. Translated, it gives CASSLASYEQYF.

The table lists this clone with a few counts. The chain links TRBV7-4 to TRBJ1-1, with TRBD1 identical over 10 bases. Germline-derived CDR1 and CDR2 are SGHVT and SQSDAQ. The V and J ends lost 1 base and 3 bases, in that order; junction bases with no gene match: 8. CDR3 size: 17 residues. CDR3 sequence: CASSLDRTGGWDTEAFF. CDR3 DNA sequence: TGTGCCAGCAGCTTAGACCGGACAGGGGGTTGGGACACTGAAGCTTTCTTT. Looking up the rest from reference TRBV7-4 and TRBJ1-1 gives the full variable domain: GAGVSQSPRYKVAKRGRDVALRCDSISGHVTLYWYRQTLGQGSEVLTYSQSDAQRDKSGRPSGRFSAERPERSVSTLKIQRTEQGDSAVYLCASSLDRTGGWDTEAFFGQGTRLTVV.

The chain combines TRBV28 with TRBJ2-1; 15 positions match TRBD2. CDR3 length: 20 amino acids. The ends lost 4 bases at V and 0 bases at J; junction bases unmatched: 10. Per germline, CDR1 MDHEN and CDR2 SYDVKM. DNA for the CDR3: TGTGCCAGCAGTTCCGCCCCGGGACTAGCGGGAGGAAGCTCCTACAATGAGCAGTTCTTC. Its translation is CASSSAPGLAGGSSYNEQFF.

Here the CDR3 DNA reads TGTGCCAGCAGCTTGACGTGGTTTCAGCCCCAGCATTTT. Amino acid sequence: CASSLTWFQPQHF. The chain couples TRBV11-2 to TRBJ1-5, with D uncertain. Germline lookup yields CDR1 SGHAT and CDR2 FQNNGV. The CDR3 totals 13 residues. V lost 3 bases, J lost 6 bases, and 9 bases lay in between.

CDR3 amino acids: CASRRDWAGAGYEQYF. The CDR3 DNA reads as TGTGCCAGCAGGAGGGATTGGGCGGGGGCTGGGTACGAGCAGTACTTC. The V and J genes are TRBV27 and TRBJ2-7, with D perhaps TRBD2 (7 bases). V was pared by 6 bases and J by 4 bases, with 22 bases between. Per germline, CDR1 MNHEY and CDR2 SMNVEV (reference sequence). The CDR3 sequence is 16 residues long.

The chain uses TRBV28 and TRBJ2-7; 7 bases match TRBD1. V lost 6 bases, J lost 7 bases, and 9 bases stayed unmatched. This CDR3 contains 13 residues. From germline, CDR1 is MDHEN and CDR2 SYDVKM. CDR3 nucleotides: TGTGCCAGCAGGGAAACACGGGACAGAGAGCAGTACTTC. It specifies CASRETRDREQYF.